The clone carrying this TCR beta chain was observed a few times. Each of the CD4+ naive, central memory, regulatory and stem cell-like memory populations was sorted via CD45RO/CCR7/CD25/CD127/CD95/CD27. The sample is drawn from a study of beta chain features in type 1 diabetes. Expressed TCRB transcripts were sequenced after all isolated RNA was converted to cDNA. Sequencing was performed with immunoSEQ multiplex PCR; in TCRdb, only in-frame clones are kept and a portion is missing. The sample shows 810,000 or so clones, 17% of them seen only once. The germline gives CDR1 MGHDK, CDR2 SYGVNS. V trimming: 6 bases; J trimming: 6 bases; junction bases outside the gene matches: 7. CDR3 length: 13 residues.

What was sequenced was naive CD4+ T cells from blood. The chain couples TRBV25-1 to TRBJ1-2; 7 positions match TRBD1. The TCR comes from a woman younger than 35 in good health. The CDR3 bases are TGTGCCAGCAGACCAGGGACAGCTCATGGCTACACCTTC. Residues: CASRPGTAHGYTF.